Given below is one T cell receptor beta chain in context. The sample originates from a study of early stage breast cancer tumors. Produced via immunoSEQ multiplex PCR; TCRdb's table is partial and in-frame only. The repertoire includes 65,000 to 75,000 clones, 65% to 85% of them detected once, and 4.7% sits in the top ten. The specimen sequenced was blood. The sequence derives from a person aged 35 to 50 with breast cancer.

CDR3 protein: CASSLDGYEQYF. The CDR3 DNA is TGTGCCAGCAGCTTGGATGGGTACGAGCAGTACTTC. V and J are TRBV4-2 and TRBJ2-7; D is unclear. This CDR3 is built from 12 residues. The germline V gene encodes CDR1 LGHNA and CDR2 YNFKEQ. Trimming shortened V by 5 bases and J by 4 bases, and 9 bases separated the two germline ends.